A selection of T cell receptor beta chains follows, all from one sample in a study of PD-1 blockade in classical Hodgkin lymphoma. Method: immunoSEQ multiplex PCR; TCRdb's copy keeps in-frame clones and lacks some. Of about 43,000 clones detected, 65% to 85% appear once; the ten largest clones hold about 2.8%. The material was peripheral blood mononuclear cells (PBMCs), obtained before the second cycle of nivolumab. Source of these receptors: a human donor with classical Hodgkin lymphoma. Each CDR3 is given with its conserved first and last residue. Each record gives: D gene, J gene, clone size, V gene, CDR3 DNA, CDR3 protein. D genes are given only for firm matches. Not all rows give a size; the values are once, few, many and, for expanded clones, a class.

D gene: -
J gene: TRBJ1-3
clone size: -
V gene: TRBV4-1
CDR3 DNA: TGCGCCAGCAGCCAAGTGGGAGGGCCGAACGGCTTCTCTGGAAACACCATATATTTT
CDR3 protein: CASSQVGGPNGFSGNTIYF

D gene: TRBD2
J gene: TRBJ2-2
clone size: -
V gene: TRBV7-2
CDR3 DNA: TGTGCCAGCAGCTTAGGGGGGACTAGCGGGAGGGCCCGGGAGCTGTTTTTT
CDR3 protein: CASSLGGTSGRARELFF

D gene: -
J gene: TRBJ2-5
clone size: few
V gene: TRBV7-3
CDR3 DNA: TGTGCCAGCAGCTTAGAGGGTACCCAGACCCAGTACTTC
CDR3 protein: CASSLEGTQTQYF

D gene: -
J gene: TRBJ2-3
clone size: -
V gene: TRBV27
CDR3 DNA: TGTGCCAGCAGTCAAAAGGGGGATACGCAGTATTTT
CDR3 protein: CASSQKGDTQYF

D gene: -
J gene: TRBJ2-7
clone size: -
V gene: TRBV5-6
CDR3 DNA: TGTGCCAGCAGCTTGATCCAGGACAGCTACGAGCAGTACTTC
CDR3 protein: CASSLIQDSYEQYF

D gene: -
J gene: TRBJ2-1
clone size: once
V gene: TRBV27
CDR3 DNA: TGTGCCAGCAGACGGAATGTTGATGAGCAGTTCTTC
CDR3 protein: CASRRNVDEQFF

D gene: TRBD2
J gene: TRBJ2-1
clone size: -
V gene: TRBV28
CDR3 DNA: TGTGCCAGCAGCCGGACTAGCGGGAGTTTCTACAATGAGCAGTTCTTC
CDR3 protein: CASSRTSGSFYNEQFF

D gene: TRBD1
J gene: TRBJ1-1
clone size: few
V gene: TRBV29-1
CDR3 DNA: TGCAGCGCTACGACAGGGGGCACTGAAGCTTTCTTT
CDR3 protein: CSATTGGTEAFF

D gene: TRBD1
J gene: TRBJ2-5
clone size: few
V gene: TRBV5-5
CDR3 DNA: TGTGCCAGCAGCTTGGATACAGGGGTGGGGCAAGAGACCCAGTACTTC
CDR3 protein: CASSLDTGVGQETQYF

D gene: TRBD2
J gene: TRBJ2-7
clone size: medium-sized
V gene: TRBV9
CDR3 DNA: TGTGCCAGCAGCGCCGAGAAAAGCGGGAGTTACGAGCAGTACTTC
CDR3 protein: CASSAEKSGSYEQYF

D gene: -
J gene: TRBJ2-7
clone size: -
V gene: TRBV6-1
CDR3 DNA: TGTGCCAGCAGTGTGGGTCTCTCCTACGAGCAGTACTTC
CDR3 protein: CASSVGLSYEQYF

D gene: -
J gene: TRBJ1-2
clone size: few
V gene: TRBV30
CDR3 DNA: TGTGCCTGGACCCGAGGACGGACGCTAACCACCTATGGCTACACCTTC
CDR3 protein: CAWTRGRTLTTYGYTF

D gene: -
J gene: TRBJ2-2
clone size: once
V gene: TRBV27
CDR3 DNA: TGTGCACTCGCGAGAGGTTACGAACAATTCCACACCGGGGAGCTGTTTTTT
CDR3 protein: CALARGYEQFHTGELFF

D gene: -
J gene: TRBJ2-7
clone size: -
V gene: TRBV4-3
CDR3 DNA: TGCGCCAGCAGCCAAGATGGGCGGGACTACGAGCAGTACTTC
CDR3 protein: CASSQDGRDYEQYF

D gene: -
J gene: TRBJ1-3
clone size: once
V gene: TRBV7-2
CDR3 DNA: TGTGCCAGCAGTTCGACTCCTGGAAACACCATATATTTT
CDR3 protein: CASSSTPGNTIYF

D gene: -
J gene: TRBJ2-1
clone size: -
V gene: TRBV28
CDR3 DNA: TGTGCCAGCAGTTCCGATTACAATGAGCAGTTCTTC
CDR3 protein: CASSSDYNEQFF

D gene: -
J gene: TRBJ2-7
clone size: -
V gene: TRBV9
CDR3 DNA: TGTGCCAGCAGCGTAGGACCCGAGTGGGCAGCCTCCTCCTACGAGCAGTACTTC
CDR3 protein: CASSVGPEWAASSYEQYF

D gene: -
J gene: TRBJ1-1
clone size: -
V gene: TRBV6-5
CDR3 DNA: TGTGCCAGCAGTCCCGGGGGCCGGGTCACTGAAGCTTTCTTT
CDR3 protein: CASSPGGRVTEAFF

D gene: TRBD2
J gene: TRBJ2-7
clone size: once
V gene: TRBV27
CDR3 DNA: TGTGCCAGCAGTCGTCCGGGACTAGCGGGAGGAGGAGACGAGCAGTACTTC
CDR3 protein: CASSRPGLAGGGDEQYF

D gene: -
J gene: TRBJ2-1
clone size: -
V gene: TRBV28
CDR3 DNA: TGTGCCAGCAAGGGACTCGGGTTCGTTTATGAGCAGTTCTTC
CDR3 protein: CASKGLGFVYEQFF

D gene: -
J gene: TRBJ2-5
clone size: -
V gene: TRBV7-8
CDR3 DNA: TGTGCCAGCAGCCCCACCCTCCCTGCTCAAGAGACCCAGTACTTC
CDR3 protein: CASSPTLPAQETQYF

D gene: -
J gene: TRBJ1-1
clone size: -
V gene: TRBV5-4
CDR3 DNA: TGTGCCAGCAGCTCGTTGCGAAGCGGTGGGACTGAAGCTTTCTTT
CDR3 protein: CASSSLRSGGTEAFF

D gene: -
J gene: TRBJ1-1
clone size: -
V gene: TRBV1
CDR3 DNA: TGCACCAGCAGCCAAGATGTCGGAGGGACCGCATGTGAATCTTTCTTT
CDR3 protein: CTSSQDVGGTACESFF

D gene: TRBD1
J gene: TRBJ2-7
clone size: -
V gene: TRBV10-3
CDR3 DNA: TGTGCCATCAGTGGACAGGGAGAGCAGTACTTC
CDR3 protein: CAISGQGEQYF

D gene: -
J gene: TRBJ2-5
clone size: -
V gene: TRBV13
CDR3 DNA: TGTGCCAGCAGCGGCACAGTGATTGAGACCCAGTACTTC
CDR3 protein: CASSGTVIETQYF

D gene: -
J gene: TRBJ2-1
clone size: -
V gene: TRBV7-2
CDR3 DNA: TGTGCCAGCAGCAAGACAGCGAGCTCCTACAATGAGCAGTTCTTC
CDR3 protein: CASSKTASSYNEQFF

D gene: TRBD2
J gene: TRBJ2-5
clone size: -
V gene: TRBV9
CDR3 DNA: TGTGCCAGCAGCCTGGGGACTAGCGGGAGGAAACTTCAAGAGACCCAGTACTTC
CDR3 protein: CASSLGTSGRKLQETQYF

D gene: -
J gene: TRBJ2-7
clone size: -
V gene: TRBV7-2
CDR3 DNA: TGTGCCAGCAGCTTAGCTCCACTAGCTGGGTACGAGCAGTACTTC
CDR3 protein: CASSLAPLAGYEQYF

D gene: -
J gene: TRBJ2-7
clone size: -
V gene: TRBV4-3
CDR3 DNA: TGCGCCAGCAGCCAAGAGGCCGGAACCTACGAGCAGTACTTC
CDR3 protein: CASSQEAGTYEQYF

D gene: TRBD1
J gene: TRBJ1-1
clone size: few
V gene: TRBV19
CDR3 DNA: TGTGCCAGTATCGTTACAGGGGCCGGGGACACTGAAGCTTTCTTT
CDR3 protein: CASIVTGAGDTEAFF

D gene: -
J gene: TRBJ2-1
clone size: -
V gene: TRBV7-2
CDR3 DNA: TGTGCCAGCAGCTTAGGACGATGGTCTGAGCAGTTCTTC
CDR3 protein: CASSLGRWSEQFF

D gene: -
J gene: TRBJ2-1
clone size: -
V gene: TRBV4-1
CDR3 DNA: TGCGCCAGCAGCCAAGTTCCAGCGAGCTCCTACAATGAGCAGTTCTTC
CDR3 protein: CASSQVPASSYNEQFF

D gene: -
J gene: TRBJ2-3
clone size: -
V gene: TRBV11-2
CDR3 DNA: TGTGCCAGCAGCCCCGGGGAATACACAGATACGCAGTATTTT
CDR3 protein: CASSPGEYTDTQYF

D gene: -
J gene: TRBJ2-3
clone size: -
V gene: TRBV7-8
CDR3 DNA: TGTGCCAGCAGCCCCGATGGTGGAGGCGCAGATACGCAGTATTTT
CDR3 protein: CASSPDGGGADTQYF

D gene: -
J gene: TRBJ2-5
clone size: -
V gene: TRBV9
CDR3 DNA: TGTGCCAGCAGCGACTATTCTCAAGAGACCCAGTACTTC
CDR3 protein: CASSDYSQETQYF

D gene: TRBD2
J gene: TRBJ2-2
clone size: -
V gene: TRBV13
CDR3 DNA: TGTGCCAGCAGCAACACCCGACTAGCGGTATACACCGGGGAGCTGTTTTTT
CDR3 protein: CASSNTRLAVYTGELFF

D gene: TRBD2
J gene: TRBJ2-5
clone size: medium-sized
V gene: TRBV13
CDR3 DNA: TGTGCCAGCACCCTCCAGCGGGAACAAGAGACCCAGTACTTC
CDR3 protein: CASTLQREQETQYF

D gene: -
J gene: TRBJ2-7
clone size: -
V gene: TRBV6-1
CDR3 DNA: TGTGCCAGCAGCGCTAGGGGCAGCTCCTACGAGCAGTACTTC
CDR3 protein: CASSARGSSYEQYF

D gene: -
J gene: TRBJ2-1
clone size: -
V gene: TRBV6-6
CDR3 DNA: TGTGCCAGCACTCCGGGAGCCTTCAAGCAGTTCTTC
CDR3 protein: CASTPGAFKQFF

D gene: TRBD1
J gene: TRBJ2-7
clone size: -
V gene: TRBV28
CDR3 DNA: TGTGCCAGCAGTTTACTCGGACAGGGGGCGTACGAGCAGTACTTC
CDR3 protein: CASSLLGQGAYEQYF

D gene: -
J gene: TRBJ1-2
clone size: once
V gene: TRBV27
CDR3 DNA: TGTGCCAGCAGTTATGGATCATACTATGGCTACACCTTC
CDR3 protein: CASSYGSYYGYTF

D gene: -
J gene: TRBJ2-2
clone size: -
V gene: TRBV5-1
CDR3 DNA: TGCGCCAGCCGTCCGGAGGCCCCGGGGACCGGGGAGCTGTTTTTT
CDR3 protein: CASRPEAPGTGELFF

D gene: -
J gene: TRBJ1-1
clone size: once
V gene: TRBV6-1
CDR3 DNA: TGTGCCAGCAGTCCACAGGGTCAGTCCACTGAAGCTTTCTTT
CDR3 protein: CASSPQGQSTEAFF

D gene: -
J gene: TRBJ1-3
clone size: -
V gene: TRBV7-2
CDR3 DNA: TGTGCCAGCAGCGTCAACCCATCCGGGGCTGGAAACACCATATATTTT
CDR3 protein: CASSVNPSGAGNTIYF

D gene: -
J gene: TRBJ1-1
clone size: few
V gene: TRBV4-3
CDR3 DNA: TGCGCCAGCAGCCAAGAATTCGAGAACACTGAAGCTTTCTTT
CDR3 protein: CASSQEFENTEAFF

D gene: -
J gene: TRBJ1-2
clone size: -
V gene: TRBV30
CDR3 DNA: TGTGCCTGGAGTTTCGGGGCAGCCGATGGCTACACCTTC
CDR3 protein: CAWSFGAADGYTF

D gene: -
J gene: TRBJ1-5
clone size: -
V gene: TRBV6-1
CDR3 DNA: TGTGCCACGACAGGCCTCGGGCAGCCCCAGCATTTT
CDR3 protein: CATTGLGQPQHF

D gene: TRBD2
J gene: TRBJ2-5
clone size: -
V gene: TRBV10-3
CDR3 DNA: TGTGCCATCAGTGAGAAGGTGCTAGCGGGGGGTAAGCAAGAGACCCAGTACTTC
CDR3 protein: CAISEKVLAGGKQETQYF

D gene: -
J gene: TRBJ1-2
clone size: once
V gene: TRBV4-3
CDR3 DNA: TGCGCCAGCAGCCAAGATAACAGGGACTACACCTTC
CDR3 protein: CASSQDNRDYTF

D gene: -
J gene: TRBJ2-4
clone size: once
V gene: TRBV6-6
CDR3 DNA: TGTGCCAGCAGCCCGCTAGGTTCCAAAAACATTCAGTACTTC
CDR3 protein: CASSPLGSKNIQYF

D gene: -
J gene: TRBJ2-2
clone size: few
V gene: TRBV5-4
CDR3 DNA: TGTGCCAGCAGCTTGGGTAGTCCGAACACCGGGGAGCTGTTTTTT
CDR3 protein: CASSLGSPNTGELFF

D gene: -
J gene: TRBJ1-2
clone size: -
V gene: TRBV5-1
CDR3 DNA: TGCGCCAGCAGCTTGGCGCGACGCCCCCAGGGTGATGGCTACACCTTC
CDR3 protein: CASSLARRPQGDGYTF

D gene: -
J gene: TRBJ2-7
clone size: -
V gene: TRBV18
CDR3 DNA: TGTGCCAGCTCCTTAGGGACTGCTAGCTACGAGCAGTACTTC
CDR3 protein: CASSLGTASYEQYF

D gene: -
J gene: TRBJ2-4
clone size: -
V gene: TRBV9
CDR3 DNA: TGTGCCAGCAGCGCCGACGGGTTAGCCAAAAACATTCAGTACTTC
CDR3 protein: CASSADGLAKNIQYF